This T cell receptor (beta chain) originates from a study of cytomegalovirus exposure and HLA in healthy donors. Points from the study as a whole: Analysis was carried out at a later point, and it linked a missense DCLRE1C variant to TCR beta V- and J-gene trimming.

To note about this clone: Its target is not known.

PCR involved 60 Vbeta and 13 Jbeta primers. Sequencing used immunoSEQ multiplex PCR; TCRdb keeps in-frame clones, though not all of them. The sample totals about 47,000 clones; its top ten clones hold roughly a sixth. Looked up from germline, CDR1 is SGHNT and CDR2 is YYREEE (reference sequence). This CDR3 has 15 residues. V was shortened by 4 bases and J by 4 bases, with 17 bases between the two germline ends. The TCR was taken from a male donor in good health and CMV-seronegative. The sequenced sample consisted of PBMCs. The chain employs TRBV5-4 and TRBJ1-2; tentatively, D is TRBD1 (6 bases). CDR3 sequence: CASSQDPGDGYGYTF. In nucleotides, the CDR3 is TGTGCCAGCAGCCAGGACCCAGGGGATGGCTATGGCTACACCTTC.